A selection of T cell receptor beta chains follows, all from one sample in a study of CD8 T cells in ankylosing spondylitis. TCRdb ran MiXCR on the 5' RACE reads and lists one entry per CDR3 protein. The sample holds under 200,000 distinct CDR3 sequences; more than 9% are singletons and the top ten take 25% to 35%. The sequencing input was blood, either unsorted or a sorted T cell fraction (not recorded which). The receptors were gathered from a male donor with ankylosing spondylitis or in good health (not recorded which). CDR3s include the opening cysteine and the closing phenylalanine or tryptophan. A D gene is named only where the DNA matches it firmly. Only part of the rows carry a size: once, few, many, or a class if the clone is expanded.

CDR3 DNA: TGCAGTGCTATAAGGGGCGCGGGTCAGCCCCAGCATTTT
CDR3 protein: CSAIRGAGQPQHF
clone size: many
D gene: .
V gene: TRBV20-1
J gene: TRBJ1-5

CDR3 DNA: TGTGCCATCAGTGACGGGGGGAATGCCTACGAGCAGTACTTC
CDR3 protein: CAISDGGNAYEQYF
clone size: many
D gene: TRBD2
V gene: TRBV10-3
J gene: TRBJ2-7

CDR3 DNA: TGCAGTGCTAGGGCCACCCACAGGGAGGGACAGCCCCAGCATTTT
CDR3 protein: CSARATHREGQPQHF
clone size: many
D gene: .
V gene: TRBV20-1
J gene: TRBJ1-5

CDR3 DNA: TGTGCCAGCAGTTTAGGGGTGGCTACGCAGTATTTT
CDR3 protein: CASSLGVATQYF
clone size: many
D gene: .
V gene: TRBV28
J gene: TRBJ2-3

CDR3 DNA: TGCGCCAGCAGCTTCGGCCTGACAGGGAACACTGAAGCTTTCTTT
CDR3 protein: CASSFGLTGNTEAFF
clone size: many
D gene: .
V gene: TRBV5-1
J gene: TRBJ1-1

CDR3 DNA: TGTGCCAGCAGTTTTAACCCCCCTTTTGGCTACACCTTC
CDR3 protein: CASSFNPPFGYTF
clone size: many
D gene: .
V gene: TRBV12-3/TRBV12-4
J gene: TRBJ1-2

CDR3 DNA: TGCGCCAGCAGCTTGGCCGGTCCCAGTGGTGGCGAGCAGTACTTC
CDR3 protein: CASSLAGPSGGEQYF
clone size: many
D gene: .
V gene: TRBV5-1
J gene: TRBJ2-7

CDR3 DNA: TGTGCCAGCAGTTTATCGGACAGGGGATTCTACAATGAGCAGTTCTTC
CDR3 protein: CASSLSDRGFYNEQFF
clone size: many
D gene: TRBD1
V gene: TRBV12-3/TRBV12-4
J gene: TRBJ2-1

CDR3 DNA: TGTGCCAGCAGCCGACAGGAGAACACCGGGGAGCTGTTTTTT
CDR3 protein: CASSRQENTGELFF
clone size: .
D gene: .
V gene: TRBV7-2
J gene: TRBJ2-2

CDR3 DNA: TGTGCCAGTAGTATTTCCCTAGTCTCCTACAATGAGCAGTTCTTC
CDR3 protein: CASSISLVSYNEQFF
clone size: many
D gene: .
V gene: TRBV19
J gene: TRBJ2-1

CDR3 DNA: TGCGCCAGCAGCCAAGAGAATCAGGGCCAAGAGACCCAGTACTTC
CDR3 protein: CASSQENQGQETQYF
clone size: many
D gene: .
V gene: TRBV4-3
J gene: TRBJ2-5

CDR3 DNA: TGTGCCACCAGCAGAGACCATCAGGCGATCTACGAGCAGTACTTC
CDR3 protein: CATSRDHQAIYEQYF
clone size: many
D gene: .
V gene: TRBV15
J gene: TRBJ2-7

CDR3 DNA: TGTGCCAGCAGCGTGAACGGGGATTCACCCCTCCACTTT
CDR3 protein: CASSVNGDSPLHF
clone size: many
D gene: .
V gene: TRBV9
J gene: TRBJ1-6

CDR3 DNA: TGCGCCAGCAGCCAAGACATAGGCTATGGCTACACCTTC
CDR3 protein: CASSQDIGYGYTF
clone size: many
D gene: .
V gene: TRBV4-3
J gene: TRBJ1-2

CDR3 DNA: TGTGCCAGCAGTTCACCGTTTTCAAACAGGGGGAGAGTGTCCGGGGAGCTGTTTTTT
CDR3 protein: CASSSPFSNRGRVSGELFF
clone size: many
D gene: TRBD1
V gene: TRBV6-5
J gene: TRBJ2-2

CDR3 DNA: TGTGCCAGCAGTGATACCCCGCTTGGCAGGGCAGAGACCCAGTACTTC
CDR3 protein: CASSDTPLGRAETQYF
clone size: many
D gene: .
V gene: TRBV2
J gene: TRBJ2-5

CDR3 DNA: TGTGCCAGCAGTTTAATGGGACAGGGGGGATCCGAGCAGTACTTC
CDR3 protein: CASSLMGQGGSEQYF
clone size: many
D gene: TRBD1
V gene: TRBV28
J gene: TRBJ2-7

CDR3 DNA: TGCGCCAGCAACAATGTGGGGGGAATGGAGACCCAGTACTTC
CDR3 protein: CASNNVGGMETQYF
clone size: many
D gene: .
V gene: TRBV5-1
J gene: TRBJ2-5

CDR3 DNA: TGCAGCGTTACCACCGGGATACCCGCAGATACGCAGTATTTT
CDR3 protein: CSVTTGIPADTQYF
clone size: many
D gene: .
V gene: TRBV29-1
J gene: TRBJ2-3

CDR3 DNA: TGTGCCAGCAGACTTCGCCTAGCGGGGTTAGAGCAGTTCTTC
CDR3 protein: CASRLRLAGLEQFF
clone size: many
D gene: TRBD2
V gene: TRBV5-8
J gene: TRBJ2-1

CDR3 DNA: TGCGCCAGCAGCTTGGGAGTGGACACTGAAGCTTTCTTT
CDR3 protein: CASSLGVDTEAFF
clone size: many
D gene: .
V gene: TRBV5-1
J gene: TRBJ1-1

CDR3 DNA: TGTGCCAGCAGCACCTCTTTCCGGGGGGGGGTGGACGAGCAGTACTTC
CDR3 protein: CASSTSFRGGVDEQYF
clone size: many
D gene: TRBD2
V gene: TRBV7-2
J gene: TRBJ2-7

CDR3 DNA: TGTGCCAGCTCACCGGGACTAGCGGGACACAGGGATGAGCAGTTCTTC
CDR3 protein: CASSPGLAGHRDEQFF
clone size: many
D gene: TRBD2
V gene: TRBV18
J gene: TRBJ2-1

CDR3 DNA: TGTGCCAGCAGTTCCAGGGTAGGGGTTGAAGCTTTCTTT
CDR3 protein: CASSSRVGVEAFF
clone size: many
D gene: .
V gene: TRBV6-2/TRBV6-3
J gene: TRBJ1-1

CDR3 DNA: TGTGCCAGCAGTCGGGGGACAGGGGGCAGCTCCTACAATGAGCAGTTCTTC
CDR3 protein: CASSRGTGGSSYNEQFF
clone size: few
D gene: TRBD1
V gene: TRBV2
J gene: TRBJ2-1

CDR3 DNA: TGCAGCGTTGCGGACAGGGAGGTCGATGAGCAGTTCTTC
CDR3 protein: CSVADREVDEQFF
clone size: .
D gene: TRBD1
V gene: TRBV29-1
J gene: TRBJ2-1

CDR3 DNA: TGCAGTGCTAGCGTCGCAGGGACCCCTGAAGCTTTCTTT
CDR3 protein: CSASVAGTPEAFF
clone size: many
D gene: .
V gene: TRBV20-1
J gene: TRBJ1-1

CDR3 DNA: TGTGCCAGCAGCCCTAGGGACAGTTACACAGATACGCAGTATTTT
CDR3 protein: CASSPRDSYTDTQYF
clone size: few
D gene: TRBD1
V gene: TRBV7-8
J gene: TRBJ2-3

CDR3 DNA: TGCGCCAGCAGCCACCAACGGAACTCCTACGAGCAGTACTTC
CDR3 protein: CASSHQRNSYEQYF
clone size: many
D gene: .
V gene: TRBV4-3
J gene: TRBJ2-7

CDR3 DNA: TGTGCCAGCAGCCAAGAGAGAGAGAACACTGAAGCTTTCTTT
CDR3 protein: CASSQERENTEAFF
clone size: many
D gene: .
V gene: TRBV3-1
J gene: TRBJ1-1

CDR3 DNA: TGTGCCAGCAGCCAAGGTCCATGGGACGGTAACTCCTACGAGCAGTACTTC
CDR3 protein: CASSQGPWDGNSYEQYF
clone size: few
D gene: .
V gene: TRBV3-1
J gene: TRBJ2-7

CDR3 DNA: TGTGCCAGCAGCCAAGCCGGAACAGGGGGCGTCACTGGAAACACCATATATTTT
CDR3 protein: CASSQAGTGGVTGNTIYF
clone size: many
D gene: TRBD1
V gene: TRBV3-1
J gene: TRBJ1-3

CDR3 DNA: TGTGCCAGCAGTCCGATGGGGGTGTTGGGCACTGAAGCTTTCTTT
CDR3 protein: CASSPMGVLGTEAFF
clone size: few
D gene: .
V gene: TRBV28
J gene: TRBJ1-1

CDR3 DNA: TGTGCCACCAGTGATTTGAGGGAGCAGTACTTC
CDR3 protein: CATSDLREQYF
clone size: many
D gene: .
V gene: TRBV24-1
J gene: TRBJ2-7

CDR3 DNA: TGTACCAGCTCACCCGGACAGGGCAATCAGCCCCAGCATTTT
CDR3 protein: CTSSPGQGNQPQHF
clone size: once
D gene: TRBD1
V gene: TRBV18
J gene: TRBJ1-5

CDR3 DNA: TGTGCCAGCAGCTTGTCAGCGCCCGGGGAGCTGTTTTTT
CDR3 protein: CASSLSAPGELFF
clone size: .
D gene: .
V gene: TRBV5-6
J gene: TRBJ2-2

CDR3 DNA: TGTGCCAGCAGTTCGTCTACAGGGAAGGAGCAGTACTTC
CDR3 protein: CASSSSTGKEQYF
clone size: many
D gene: .
V gene: TRBV12-3/TRBV12-4
J gene: TRBJ2-7

CDR3 DNA: TGTGCCAGCAGCGTAGCGGGACAGGGACAAGCTAACTATGGCTACACCTTC
CDR3 protein: CASSVAGQGQANYGYTF
clone size: many
D gene: TRBD1
V gene: TRBV9
J gene: TRBJ1-2

CDR3 DNA: TGTGCCAGCAGTGGTGGACGAACGCGCTATGGCTACACCTTC
CDR3 protein: CASSGGRTRYGYTF
clone size: many
D gene: .
V gene: TRBV28
J gene: TRBJ1-2

CDR3 DNA: TGTGCCAGCAGCCACGTGACTAGCGGGACTATAAAGGTCAAAAACATTCAGTACTTC
CDR3 protein: CASSHVTSGTIKVKNIQYF
clone size: many
D gene: TRBD2
V gene: TRBV3-1
J gene: TRBJ2-4

CDR3 DNA: TGTGCCAGCAGCGTAGGGGTGGATACGCAGTATTTT
CDR3 protein: CASSVGVDTQYF
clone size: few
D gene: .
V gene: TRBV9
J gene: TRBJ2-3

CDR3 DNA: TGTGTCAGCAGTAGTAACTCAGTGGAGCCCCAGCATTTT
CDR3 protein: CVSSSNSVEPQHF
clone size: .
D gene: .
V gene: TRBV12-3/TRBV12-4
J gene: TRBJ1-5

CDR3 DNA: TGTGCCAGCAGTTCCACCCTACAGGGACGCTCCTACGAGCAGTACTTC
CDR3 protein: CASSSTLQGRSYEQYF
clone size: few
D gene: .
V gene: TRBV27
J gene: TRBJ2-7

CDR3 DNA: TGTGCCAGCTCACCTTCAGGGGCCAGAACCGGGGAGCTGTTTTTT
CDR3 protein: CASSPSGARTGELFF
clone size: many
D gene: .
V gene: TRBV18
J gene: TRBJ2-2

CDR3 DNA: TGTGCCAGCAGCGCGGGACAGGGGAACGCTGAAGCTTTCTTT
CDR3 protein: CASSAGQGNAEAFF
clone size: .
D gene: TRBD1
V gene: TRBV11-2
J gene: TRBJ1-1

CDR3 DNA: TGCAGCGTTGTACCCTCTACTAGTAGCTACAATGAGCAGTTCTTC
CDR3 protein: CSVVPSTSSYNEQFF
clone size: many
D gene: .
V gene: TRBV29-1
J gene: TRBJ2-1

CDR3 DNA: TGCAGTGCTAGGGCCGGGGAACACACTGAAGCTTTCTTT
CDR3 protein: CSARAGEHTEAFF
clone size: few
D gene: .
V gene: TRBV20-1
J gene: TRBJ1-1

CDR3 DNA: TGTGCCAGCAGTCCCAATAAGGGACCTTGGGGGGGCAATCAGCCCCAGCATTTT
CDR3 protein: CASSPNKGPWGGNQPQHF
clone size: .
D gene: .
V gene: TRBV12-3/TRBV12-4
J gene: TRBJ1-5

CDR3 DNA: TGCGCCAGCAGCCCGACTAGCGGGAGGTGGAATGAGCAGTTCTTC
CDR3 protein: CASSPTSGRWNEQFF
clone size: many
D gene: TRBD2
V gene: TRBV5-1
J gene: TRBJ2-1

CDR3 DNA: TGTGCCAGCAGCTTAGCGCCGGGACAGGGCTCCTACAATGAGCAGTTCTTC
CDR3 protein: CASSLAPGQGSYNEQFF
clone size: .
D gene: TRBD1
V gene: TRBV7-9
J gene: TRBJ2-1